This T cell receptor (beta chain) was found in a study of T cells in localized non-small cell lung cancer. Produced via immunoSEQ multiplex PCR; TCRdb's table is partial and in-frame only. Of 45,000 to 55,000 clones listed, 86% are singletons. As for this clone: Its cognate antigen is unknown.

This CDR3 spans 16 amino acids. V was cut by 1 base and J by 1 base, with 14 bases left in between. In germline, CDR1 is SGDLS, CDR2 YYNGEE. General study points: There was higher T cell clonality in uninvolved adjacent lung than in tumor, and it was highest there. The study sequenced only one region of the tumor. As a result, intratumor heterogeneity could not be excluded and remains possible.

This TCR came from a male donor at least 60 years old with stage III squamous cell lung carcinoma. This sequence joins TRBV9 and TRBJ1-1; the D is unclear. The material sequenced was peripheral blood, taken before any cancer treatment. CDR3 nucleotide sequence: TGTGCCAGCAGCGTAAGTTCGGCACAGTCGAACACTGAAGCTTTCTTT. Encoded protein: CASSVSSAQSNTEAFF.